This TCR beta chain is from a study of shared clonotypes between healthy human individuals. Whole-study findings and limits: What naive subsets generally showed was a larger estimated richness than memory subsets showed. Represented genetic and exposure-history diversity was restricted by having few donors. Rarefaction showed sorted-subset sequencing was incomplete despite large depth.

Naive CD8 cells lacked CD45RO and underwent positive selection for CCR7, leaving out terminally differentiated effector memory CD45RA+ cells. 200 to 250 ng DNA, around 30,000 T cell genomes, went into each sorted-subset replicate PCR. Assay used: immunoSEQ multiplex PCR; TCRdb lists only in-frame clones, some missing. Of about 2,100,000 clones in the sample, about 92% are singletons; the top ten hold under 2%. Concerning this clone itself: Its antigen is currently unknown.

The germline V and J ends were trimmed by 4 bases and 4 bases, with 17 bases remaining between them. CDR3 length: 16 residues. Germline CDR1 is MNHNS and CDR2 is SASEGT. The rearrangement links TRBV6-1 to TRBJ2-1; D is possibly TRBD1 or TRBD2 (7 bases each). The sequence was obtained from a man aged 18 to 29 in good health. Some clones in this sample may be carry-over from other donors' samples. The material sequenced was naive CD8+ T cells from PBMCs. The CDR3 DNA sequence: TGTGCCAGCAGTGGGCGGGGGACAGAAGCTTACAATGAGCAGTTCTTC. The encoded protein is CASSGRGTEAYNEQFF.